This T cell receptor beta chain was observed in a study of T cell responses to AZD1222 COVID-19 vaccine. Notes on the study in general: Unmutated variant regions are reportedly the target of nearly half of TCRs that are spike-specific. Sampling captured repertoires only after the peak T cell response.

As for this clone: Its antigen is as yet unknown.

The length of the CDR3 is 11 residues. CDR1 and CDR2 (germline): MNHEY, SMNVEV (reference sequence). Trimming pared 5 bases from V and 8 bases from J, leaving 6 bases between. Here immunoSEQ multiplex PCR was the method, and the copy in TCRdb shows in-frame clones only, minus some. The data contain around 99,000 clones, around 94% of them seen just once; the ten biggest clones take up roughly 13%. V is TRBV27 and J is TRBJ2-2; D remains unclear. This specimen was peripheral blood, taken on day 0 of AZD1222 vaccination. This receptor was obtained from an adult in good health. This CDR3 reads CASSEGGELFF. As DNA, the CDR3 is TGTGCCAGCAGTGAAGGGGGGGAGCTGTTTTTT.